This section outlines one T cell receptor (beta chain) sequence together with its context. Its target is unknown. 13 Jbeta primers and 60 Vbeta primers were used for the PCR. Some clones are missing from TCRdb's copy, which holds only in-frame ones; the method was immunoSEQ multiplex PCR. The sample yields 120,000 or so clones, 80% seen once. This entry is derived from a study of cytomegalovirus exposure and HLA in healthy donors. General study findings and limits: Most of the TCR beta V segments (in an earlier analysis) were productive either about 87% or about 30% of the time.

This receptor was taken from a male donor in good health and CMV-seronegative. What was sequenced was PBMCs.

The CDR3 spells CASSKGGAEQYF. The CDR3 DNA sequence: TGTGCCAGCAGCAAAGGGGGGGCCGAGCAGTACTTC. This chain joins TRBV28 and TRBJ2-7, with D possibly being TRBD2 (7 bases). The germline V gene has CDR1 MDHEN and CDR2 SYDVKM. The ends were cut back, 6 bases at V and 6 bases at J, with 12 bases in the middle. This CDR3 comprises 12 residues. Complete variable domain (other parts from reference TRBV28 and TRBJ2-7): DVKVTQSSRYLVKRTGEKVFLECVQDMDHENMFWYRQDPGLGLRLIYFSYDVKMKEKGDIPEGYSVSREKKERFSLILESASTNQTSMYLCASSKGGAEQYFGPGTRLTVT.